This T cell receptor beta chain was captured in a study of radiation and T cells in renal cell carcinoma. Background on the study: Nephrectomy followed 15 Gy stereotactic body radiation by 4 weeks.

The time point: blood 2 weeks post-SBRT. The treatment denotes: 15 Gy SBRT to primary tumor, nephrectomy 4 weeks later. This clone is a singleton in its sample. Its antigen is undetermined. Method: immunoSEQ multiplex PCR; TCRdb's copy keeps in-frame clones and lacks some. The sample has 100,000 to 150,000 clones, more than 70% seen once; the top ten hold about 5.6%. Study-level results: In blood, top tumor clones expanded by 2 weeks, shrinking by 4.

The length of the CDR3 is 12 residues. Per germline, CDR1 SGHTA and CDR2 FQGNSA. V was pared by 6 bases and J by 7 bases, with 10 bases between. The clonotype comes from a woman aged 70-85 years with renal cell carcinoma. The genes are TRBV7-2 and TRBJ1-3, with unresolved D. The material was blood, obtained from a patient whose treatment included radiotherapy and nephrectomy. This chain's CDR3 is CASSWIQNTIYF. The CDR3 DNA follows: TGTGCCAGCAGTTGGATACAGAACACCATATATTTT. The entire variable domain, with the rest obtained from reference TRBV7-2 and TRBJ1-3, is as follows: GAGVSQSPSNKVTEKGKDVELRCDPISGHTALYWYRQSLGQGLEFLIYFQGNSAPDKSGLPSDRFSAERTGGSVSTLTIQRTQQEDSAVYLCASSWIQNTIYFGEGSWLTVV.